This entry lists 8 T cell receptor beta chains sequenced from one sample in a study of control samples from healthy donors and cancer patients. Assay used: immunoSEQ multiplex PCR; TCRdb lists only in-frame clones, some missing. Among under 450,000 clones listed, 80% to 95% were seen once. Sequences were obtained from PBMCs. The receptor set was obtained from a man in his forties with head and neck cancer.

The chain is built from TRBV4-1 and TRBJ2-7, with no clear D. The CDR3 runs 14 residues. The germline V gene encodes CDR1 MGHRA and CDR2 YSYEKL. Trimming stripped 2 bases from V and 6 bases from J, with 14 bases between. The CDR3 protein is CASSQFGVAVEQYF. The CDR3 region has the DNA TGCGCCAGCAGCCAATTCGGAGTCGCGGTCGAGCAGTACTTC.

V gene TRBV18 combines with J gene TRBJ2-3; D unresolved. The length of the CDR3 is 12 residues. CDR1 KGHSH and CDR2 LQKENI come from the germline V gene. The germline V and J ends were trimmed by 3 bases and 4 bases, with 5 bases remaining between them. The DNA of the CDR3 is TGTGCCAGCTCACCGCAGCCAGATACGCAGTATTTT. Residues: CASSPQPDTQYF.

The chain is built from TRBV9 and TRBJ1-1, with 8 bases lining up with TRBD1. The trim removed 0 bases at V and 0 bases at J, leaving 16 bases unmatched. The length of the CDR3 is 20 residues. Germline assignment: CDR1 SGDLS and CDR2 YYNGEE. CDR3 loop: CASSVGTGGAPGHMNTEAFF. In DNA, the CDR3 is TGTGCCAGCAGCGTAGGTACAGGGGGTGCGCCGGGTCACATGAACACTGAAGCTTTCTTT.

About this clone itself: The same CDR3 is also encoded by other DNA sequences in this sample. V usage is TRBV10-3 and J usage is TRBJ2-7; 9 bases line up with TRBD1. Germline assignment: CDR1 ENHRY and CDR2 SYGVKD. The trim removed 9 bases at V and 2 bases at J, leaving 2 bases unmatched. The CDR3 sequence is 12 residues long. The CDR3, as DNA: TGTGCCATTGGGACAGGGACCTACGAGCAGTACTTC. This gives the protein CAIGTGTYEQYF.

V is TRBV13 and J is TRBJ1-1, with D tentatively TRBD1 (5 bases). The CDR3 spans 13 residues. Germline lookup yields CDR1 PRHDT and CDR2 FYEKMQ (reference sequence). The V end was cut by 5 bases, the J end by 4 bases, with 11 bases between. CDR3 protein: CASSVGGSTEAFF. CDR3 nucleotides: TGTGCCAGCAGCGTTGGGGGGAGCACTGAAGCTTTCTTT.

Only one count was recorded for this clone. The V gene is TRBV5-1, the J gene TRBJ2-3, with TRBD2 matching 10 bases. The CDR3 length is 15 residues. Germline V gives CDR1 SGHRS, CDR2 YFSETQ. J gave up 0 bases and V 4 bases, and 2 bases lay outside the gene matches. The CDR3 bases are TGCGCCAGCAGCCTGACTAGCGGGAGCACAGATACGCAGTATTTT. Encoded protein: CASSLTSGSTDTQYF.

The rearrangement links TRBV6-5 to TRBJ1-1; D is unresolved. The germline V and J ends were trimmed by 0 bases and 3 bases, with 11 bases remaining between them. CDR1 and CDR2 (germline): MNHEY, SVGAGI. This CDR3 is built from 15 residues. The chain's CDR3 is CASSYSGEEDTEAFF. The CDR3 DNA is TGTGCCAGCAGTTACTCCGGGGAGGAGGACACTGAAGCTTTCTTT.

The chain carries TRBV2 and TRBJ2-1, with D unclear. V was pared by 1 base and J by 0 bases, with 7 bases between. CDR1 SNHLY and CDR2 FYNNEI come from the germline V gene. The CDR3 has 15 amino acids. CDR3 residues: CASSEGLGSYNEQFF. CDR3 coding DNA: TGTGCCAGCAGTGAAGGGCTCGGCTCCTACAATGAGCAGTTCTTC.